This entry lists 30 T cell receptor beta chains sequenced from one sample in a study of blood T cell repertoires in COVID-19. Produced via immunoSEQ multiplex PCR; TCRdb's table is partial and in-frame only. The top ten hold 0.6% of the sample, which has a few hundred thousand clones, about 90% seen once. Source material: PBMCs or T cells enriched from blood (not recorded which). These receptors originate from a young man who had recovered from COVID-19.

This chain uses TRBV5-1 with TRBJ1-1; 10 bases map to TRBD1. The CDR3 loop spans 16 amino acids. V shed 0 bases, J shed 3 bases, and the junction held 5 bases outside the gene matches. The germline V gene encodes CDR1 SGHRS and CDR2 YFSETQ. The CDR3 DNA sequence: TGCGCCAGCAGCTTGGGGACAGGGGGTGGGGACACTGAAGCTTTCTTT. This sequence encodes CASSLGTGGGDTEAFF.

The rearrangement joins TRBV5-1 to TRBJ2-5, with TRBD1 matching 8 bases. This CDR3 is built from 14 residues. V gave up 4 bases and J gave up 5 bases; unmatched junction bases: 7. The germline V gene encodes CDR1 SGHRS and CDR2 YFSETQ. In nucleotides, the CDR3 is TGCGCCAGCAGCCTCAGGGGGCATTCGGAGACCCAGTACTTC. Protein: CASSLRGHSETQYF.

The chain employs TRBV18 and TRBJ2-5; no clear D. Germline-derived CDR1 and CDR2 are KGHSH and LQKENI. V lost 0 bases, J lost 5 bases, and 10 bases lay in between. This CDR3 has 14 residues. CDR3 residues: CASSPPKRLETQYF. CDR3 DNA sequence: TGTGCCAGCTCACCACCCAAGAGGCTGGAGACCCAGTACTTC.

V usage is TRBV19 and J usage is TRBJ1-1, with 7 bases aligning to TRBD1. CDR1 LNHDA and CDR2 SQIVND come from the germline V gene (reference sequence). This CDR3 spans 14 amino acids. Losses at the gene ends were 7 bases for V and 5 bases for J; bases not matched to a gene: 10. The CDR3 bases are TGTGCCAGTAAAGCCGACAGGGCGGGAACTGAAGCTTTCTTT. Amino acid sequence: CASKADRAGTEAFF.

V is TRBV2 and J is TRBJ2-1; 9 positions agree with TRBD1. This CDR3 has 15 residues. The J segment lost 2 bases and the V segment lost 10 bases, leaving 9 bases of the junction unmatched. Germline V CDR1 and CDR2: SNHLY, FYNNEI. The CDR3 DNA follows: TGTGCCAACACGGGAACAGGGGGCGCCTACAATGAGCAGTTCTTC. This encodes CANTGTGGAYNEQFF.

J is TRBJ1-5 and V is TRBV19, with D perhaps matching TRBD1 (6 bases). The CDR3 totals 15 residues. Germline-derived CDR1 and CDR2 are LNHDA and SQIVND (reference sequence). Trimming removed 1 base at V and 5 bases at J, with 12 bases between. This CDR3 is CASSIGGLGDQPQHF. CDR3 sequence (DNA): TGTGCCAGTAGTATAGGGGGGCTAGGGGATCAGCCCCAGCATTTT.

The genes are TRBV30 and TRBJ1-4; D possibly corresponds to TRBD1 (6 bases). Per germline, CDR1 GTSNPN and CDR2 SVGIG (reference sequence). This CDR3 contains 13 residues. Trimming pared 3 bases from V and 3 bases from J, leaving 8 bases between. CDR3 sequence reads: CAWRTGANEKLFF. The CDR3 region has the DNA TGTGCCTGGAGGACAGGAGCTAATGAAAAACTGTTTTTT.

This clone was recorded a few times. The rearrangement joins TRBV4-1 to TRBJ2-7; the match to TRBD2 covers 7 bases. Germline trimming cut 3 bases from V and 3 bases from J; bases unmatched to any gene: 8. The CDR3 runs to 15 residues. Germline-derived CDR1 and CDR2 are MGHRA and YSYEKL. This chain's CDR3 is CASSQGRGAVYEQYF. The CDR3 bases are TGCGCCAGCAGCCAGGGGAGGGGCGCGGTCTACGAGCAGTACTTC.

The J gene is TRBJ1-2, the V gene TRBV18; 7 nucleotides align to TRBD1. The CDR3 contains 15 residues. With 4 bases clipped from V and 6 bases from J, the junction kept 11 bases outside the gene matches. The germline V gene encodes CDR1 KGHSH and CDR2 LQKENI. The CDR3 here is CASSQIQGQEDGYTF. DNA for the CDR3: TGTGCCAGCTCACAAATACAGGGGCAGGAAGATGGCTACACCTTC.

The rearrangement links TRBV5-1 to TRBJ2-2; possibly TRBD1 for D (5 bases). Trimming took off 4 bases at V and 4 bases at J, with 11 bases between the two ends. The CDR3 loop spans 14 amino acids. Germline CDR1 is SGHRS and CDR2 is YFSETQ. CDR3 amino acids: CASSITGTTGELFF. The DNA of the CDR3 is TGCGCCAGCAGCATAACAGGTACCACCGGGGAGCTGTTTTTT.

This clone has only a few counts. The chain has TRBV10-3 and TRBJ2-7; 9 bases agree with TRBD2. The CDR3 totals 14 residues. The germline CDR1 and CDR2 sequences are ENHRY and SYGVKD. V lost 4 bases to trimming and J lost 3 bases; unmatched junction nucleotides: 4. DNA of the CDR3: TGTGCCATCAGTGCCGATAGCGGGAGCTACGAGCAGTACTTC. Residues: CAISADSGSYEQYF.

This chain uses TRBV4-1 with TRBJ2-1, with D hard to call. V shed 0 bases and J shed 7 bases, with 10 bases lying between them. CDR1 is MGHRA and CDR2 is YSYEKL in the germline V gene. CDR3 length equals 14 residues. The CDR3 coding sequence is TGCGCCAGCAGCCAAGATGAGTCGAGAAATGAGCAGTTCTTC. Protein sequence: CASSQDESRNEQFF.

This clone was seen more than once but under ten times. The genes are TRBV27 and TRBJ2-7, with TRBD2 matching 9 bases. This CDR3 spans 14 amino acids. In germline, CDR1 is MNHEY, CDR2 SMNVEV (reference sequence). Trimming took 6 bases from V and 7 from J; bases not matched to a gene: 10. The CDR3 reads CASSSNGGREEQYF. The DNA of the CDR3 is TGTGCCAGCAGCTCGAATGGCGGGAGGGAAGAGCAGTACTTC.

The rearrangement uses TRBV11-2 and TRBJ2-3; TRBD2 matches 10 bases. The V gene's germline CDR1 is SGHAT and CDR2 FQNNGV. J lost 2 bases, V lost 3 bases, and 14 bases had no gene match. This CDR3 spans 19 amino acids. CDR3 nucleotides: TGTGCCAGCAGCTTCATAGCGGGGGGCCTATCTGTGACCACAGATACGCAGTATTTT. It codes for CASSFIAGGLSVTTDTQYF.

This sequence joins TRBV28 and TRBJ1-1, with 11 bases aligning to TRBD1. This CDR3 comprises 14 residues. Germline V CDR1 and CDR2: MDHEN, SYDVKM. J gave up 10 bases and V 5 bases, and 9 bases lay outside the gene matches. The CDR3 sequence: CASSPGTGGQGAFF. The CDR3 DNA follows: TGTGCCAGCAGTCCCGGGACAGGGGGTCAAGGAGCTTTCTTT.

The J gene is TRBJ1-1, the V gene TRBV10-1; D perhaps matches TRBD1 (6 bases). V lost 5 bases, J lost 2 bases, and 9 bases lay in between. Germline V lookup: CDR1 WNHNN, CDR2 SYGVQD (reference sequence). CDR3 length: 13 amino acids. The CDR3 sequence: CASSKQGNTEAFF. CDR3 DNA sequence: TGCGCCAGCAGTAAACAGGGTAACACTGAAGCTTTCTTT.

This clone showed up just a few times. J is TRBJ2-1 and V is TRBV3-1 (or the pseudogene TRBV3-2), with TRBD2 matching over 13 bases. Germline V gene sequence: CDR1 LGHDT, CDR2 YNNKEL (reference sequence). Trimming removed 4 bases from V and 3 bases from J; junction bases left unmatched: 3. The CDR3 length is 16 residues. The DNA of the CDR3 is TGTGCCAGCAGCCGGACTAGCGGGGGCGTCTACAATGAGCAGTTCTTC. It translates to CASSRTSGGVYNEQFF.

The CDR3 here is CASSQGGHLYTF. CDR3 DNA sequence: TGTGCCAGCAGCCAAGGAGGACATCTCTACACCTTC. The J gene is TRBJ1-2, the V gene TRBV14, with a possible D match to TRBD1 (5 bases). The germline V and J ends were trimmed by 1 base and 10 bases, with 10 bases remaining between them. CDR1 and CDR2 (germline): SGHDN, FVKESK. This CDR3 contains 12 residues.

The chain combines TRBV7-3 with TRBJ2-6; 9 bases are a match to TRBD1. J gave up 4 bases and V 1 base, and 8 bases lay outside the gene matches. CDR3 length: 18 amino acids. Per the germline V gene, CDR1 is SGHTA and CDR2 is FQGTGA. In DNA, the CDR3 is TGTGCCAGCAGCTTAAGACCACAGGGGGCTTCGGGGGCCAACGTCCTGACTTTC. This sequence encodes CASSLRPQGASGANVLTF.

This chain uses TRBV13 with TRBJ1-2, with D tentatively TRBD1 (5 bases). Deletions cut 2 bases from V and 8 bases from J, with 18 bases between. Germline CDR1 reads PRHDT; CDR2 reads FYEKMQ (reference sequence). This CDR3 spans 15 amino acids. CDR3: CASSLKGGAGVGYTF. The CDR3 nucleotides read TGTGCCAGCAGCTTAAAGGGAGGGGCAGGAGTCGGCTACACCTTC.

The CDR3 loop reads CASSLGRTGDYGYTF. The CDR3 DNA reads as TGTGCCAGCAGCTTGGGCCGGACAGGGGACTATGGCTACACCTTC. The rearrangement uses TRBV5-8 and TRBJ1-2; 9 bases map to TRBD1. Looked up from germline, CDR1 is SGHTS and CDR2 is YDEGEE. CDR3 length equals 15 residues. Trimming removed 0 bases from V and 3 bases from J; junction bases left unmatched: 3. Full variable domain (remainder filled in from reference TRBV5-8 and TRBJ1-2): EAGVTQSPTHLIKTRGQQATLRCSPISGHTSVYWYQQALGLGLQFLLWYDEGEERNRGNFPPRFSGRQFPNYSSELNVNALELEDSALYLCASSLGRTGDYGYTFGSGTRLTVV.

The chain carries TRBV9 and TRBJ2-3; 9 bases are a match to TRBD1. CDR1 and CDR2 from the germline V gene are SGDLS and YYNGEE. J was trimmed by 5 bases and V by 3 bases; bases with no gene match: 13. There are 17 residues in the CDR3. CDR3 amino acids: CASSGTSGQGMEDTQYF. CDR3 coding DNA: TGTGCCAGCAGCGGAACGTCGGGACAGGGAATGGAAGATACGCAGTATTTT.

In the case of this clone: Mismatch with germline at one junction end may stem from a read error. This chain links TRBV5-1 with TRBJ2-2; TRBD1 might be the D (7 bases). The CDR3 is 14 amino acids. Per the germline V gene, CDR1 is SGHRS and CDR2 is YFSETQ. The CDR3 loop reads CASGLEGQSGELFF. CDR3 DNA sequence: TGCGCCAGCGGCTTGGAGGGACAGTCCGGGGAGCTGTTTTTT.

The rearrangement uses TRBV12-5 and TRBJ1-1, with D uncertain. Germline V gene data show CDR1 as LGHNT and CDR2 as FRNRAP. Trimming cost V 5 bases and J 5 bases, with 9 bases left between them. CDR3 length equals 12 residues. CDR3 coding DNA: TGTGCTAGTGGTAGCATTTGGACTGAAGCTTTCTTT. Protein sequence: CASGSIWTEAFF.

This chain uses TRBV5-1 with TRBJ2-1; D ambiguous. The germline gives CDR1 SGHRS, CDR2 YFSETQ. The germline V and J ends were trimmed by 0 bases and 7 bases, with 5 bases remaining between them. This CDR3 has 12 amino acids. In DNA, the CDR3 is TGCGCCAGCAGCTTGGGGCCTAATGAGCAGTTCTTC. As protein: CASSLGPNEQFF.

Only one count was recorded for this clone. The CDR3 DNA reads TGTGCCAGCAGTTACCGGGACAGGGGGACAGATACGCAGTATTTT. This sequence encodes CASSYRDRGTDTQYF. The chain combines TRBV2 with TRBJ2-3, with 11 bases matching TRBD1. Germline-derived CDR1 and CDR2 are SNHLY and FYNNEI. V trimming: 5 bases; J trimming: 3 bases; junction bases outside the gene matches: 4. The CDR3 extends over 15 amino acids.

This chain connects TRBV29-1 to TRBJ2-5; TRBD2 matches at 12 bases. Germline V CDR1 and CDR2: SQVTM, ANQGSEA. This CDR3 spans 17 amino acids. V shed 3 bases and J 4 bases; nucleotides not matched to a gene: 12. CDR3 sequence: CSVDLSASGRAGETQYF. CDR3 coding DNA: TGCAGCGTTGATCTGTCGGCTAGCGGGAGGGCCGGAGAGACCCAGTACTTC. Combining the CDR3 with reference TRBV29-1 and TRBJ2-5 gives the whole variable domain SAVISQKPSRDICQRGTSLTIQCQVDSQVTMMFWYRQQPGQSLTLIATANQGSEATYESGFVIDKFPISRPNLTFSTLTVSNMSPEDSSIYLCSVDLSASGRAGETQYFGPGTRLLVL.

The J gene is TRBJ2-7, the V gene TRBV5-6; maybe TRBD1 (5 bases). V lost 1 base, J lost 3 bases, and 11 bases lay in between. In germline, CDR1 is SGHDT, CDR2 YYEEEE. This CDR3 spans 14 amino acids. The CDR3 DNA follows: TGTGCCAGCAGCTTGCGCGCAGGGTACTACGAGCAGTACTTC. Protein: CASSLRAGYYEQYF.

The chain recombines TRBV27 with TRBJ2-1; 8 bases line up with TRBD2. V lost 7 bases and J lost 6; bases outside the gene matches: 5. The CDR3 extends over 13 amino acids. The V gene's germline CDR1 is MNHEY and CDR2 SMNVEV (reference sequence). The CDR3 nucleotides are TGTGCCAGCAAAAGGGCGGGAGGCAATGAGCAGTTCTTC. This translates into CASKRAGGNEQFF.

The chain links TRBV21-1 to TRBJ2-1; no DNA check was done on the table's D call, TRBD1. TRBV21-1 is designated a pseudogene. The CDR3 is made up of 13 amino acids. The chain's CDR3 is CASSKGHRNEQFF. Here the CDR3 DNA reads TGTGCCAGCAGCAAAGGACATCGGAATGAGCAGTTCTTC.